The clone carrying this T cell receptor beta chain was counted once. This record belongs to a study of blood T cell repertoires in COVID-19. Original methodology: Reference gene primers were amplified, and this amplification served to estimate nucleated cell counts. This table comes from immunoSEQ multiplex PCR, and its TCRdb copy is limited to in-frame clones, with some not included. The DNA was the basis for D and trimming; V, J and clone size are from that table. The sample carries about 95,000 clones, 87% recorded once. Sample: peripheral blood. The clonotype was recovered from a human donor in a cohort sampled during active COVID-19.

The CDR3, as DNA: TGTGCCAGCTGCACCGTGACAGGGTTTAGCGAGCAGTACTTC. Protein sequence: CASCTVTGFSEQYF. The rearrangement joins TRBV28 to TRBJ2-7; 7 bases map to TRBD1. The germline V gene encodes CDR1 MDHEN and CDR2 SYDVKM. Trimming removed 8 bases from V and 6 bases from J; junction bases left unmatched: 13. The CDR3 has 14 amino acids. The variable domain in full, with the rest retrieved from reference TRBV28 and TRBJ2-7, is DVKVTQSSRYLVKRTGEKVFLECVQDMDHENMFWYRQDPGLGLRLIYFSYDVKMKEKGDIPEGYSVSREKKERFSLILESASTNQTSMYLCASCTVTGFSEQYFGPGTRLTVT.